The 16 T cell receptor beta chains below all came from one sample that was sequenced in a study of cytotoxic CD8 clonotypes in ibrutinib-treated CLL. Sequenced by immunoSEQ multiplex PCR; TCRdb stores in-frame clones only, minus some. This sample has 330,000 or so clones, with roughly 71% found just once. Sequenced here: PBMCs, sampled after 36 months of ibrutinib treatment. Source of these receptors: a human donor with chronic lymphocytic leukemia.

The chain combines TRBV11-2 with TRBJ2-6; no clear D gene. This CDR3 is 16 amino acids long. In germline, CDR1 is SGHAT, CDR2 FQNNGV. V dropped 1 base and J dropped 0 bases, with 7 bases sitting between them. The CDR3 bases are TGTGCCAGCAGCTTAGTTGTGTTCTCTGGGGCCAACGTCCTGACTTTC. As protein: CASSLVVFSGANVLTF.

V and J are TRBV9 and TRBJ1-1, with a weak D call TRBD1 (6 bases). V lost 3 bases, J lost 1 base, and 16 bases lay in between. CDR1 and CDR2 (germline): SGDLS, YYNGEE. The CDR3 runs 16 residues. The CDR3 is CASSALGGLSNTEAFF. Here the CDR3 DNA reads TGTGCCAGCAGCGCACTAGGGGGGCTTTCGAACACTGAAGCTTTCTTT. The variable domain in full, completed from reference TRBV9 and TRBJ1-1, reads DSGVTQTPKHLITATGQRVTLRCSPRSGDLSVYWYQQSLDQGLQFLIQYYNGEERAKGNILERFSAQQFPDLHSELNLSSLELGDSALYFCASSALGGLSNTEAFFGQGTRLTVV.

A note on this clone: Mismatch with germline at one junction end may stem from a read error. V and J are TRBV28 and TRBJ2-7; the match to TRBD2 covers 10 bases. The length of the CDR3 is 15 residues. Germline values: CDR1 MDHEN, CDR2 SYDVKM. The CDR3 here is CASSLSRTSGVEQYF. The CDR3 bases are TGTGCCAGCAGCTTATCGCGGACTAGCGGAGTCGAGCAGTACTTC.

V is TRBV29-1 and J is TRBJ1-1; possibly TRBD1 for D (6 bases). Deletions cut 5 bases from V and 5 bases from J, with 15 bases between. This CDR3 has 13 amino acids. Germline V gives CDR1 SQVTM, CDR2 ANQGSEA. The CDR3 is CSVNTRGGTEAFF. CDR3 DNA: TGCAGCGTTAACACCAGGGGAGGTACTGAAGCTTTCTTT.

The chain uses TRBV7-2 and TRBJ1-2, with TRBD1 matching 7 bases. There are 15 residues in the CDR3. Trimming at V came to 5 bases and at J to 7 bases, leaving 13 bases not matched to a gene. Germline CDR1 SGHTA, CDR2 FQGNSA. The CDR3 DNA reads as TGTGCCAGCAGCCCTATGACAGGGAGGAGGGTTGGCTACACCTTC. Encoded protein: CASSPMTGRRVGYTF.

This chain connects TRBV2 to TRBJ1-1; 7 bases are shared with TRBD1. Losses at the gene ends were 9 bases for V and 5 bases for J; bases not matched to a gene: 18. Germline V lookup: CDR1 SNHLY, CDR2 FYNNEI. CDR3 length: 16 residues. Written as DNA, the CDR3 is TGTGCCAGGGGTAGAAGAGAGAGGGGGCGCGGGACTGAAGCTTTCTTT. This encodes CARGRRERGRGTEAFF.

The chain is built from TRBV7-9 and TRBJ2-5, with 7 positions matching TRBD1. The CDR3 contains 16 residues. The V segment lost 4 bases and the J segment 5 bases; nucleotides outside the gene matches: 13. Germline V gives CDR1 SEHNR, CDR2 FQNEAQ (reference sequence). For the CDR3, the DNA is TGTGCCAGCAGCTGGGGGCTGACAGGGTTTGCGGAGACCCAGTACTTC. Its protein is CASSWGLTGFAETQYF.

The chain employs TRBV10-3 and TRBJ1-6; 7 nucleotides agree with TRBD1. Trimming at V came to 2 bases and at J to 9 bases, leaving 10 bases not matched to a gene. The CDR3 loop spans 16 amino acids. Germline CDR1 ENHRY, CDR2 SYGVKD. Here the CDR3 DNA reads TGTGCCATCAGTGAGCGGACGACAGGGTCTAGTTCACCCCTCCACTTT. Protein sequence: CAISERTTGSSSPLHF.

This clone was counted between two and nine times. CDR3 sequence reads: CASSEARYEQYF. CDR3 nucleotides: TGTGCCAGCAGTGAAGCGAGATACGAGCAGTACTTC. The rearrangement links TRBV6-1 to TRBJ2-7; D gene uncertain. V shed 0 bases and J shed 4 bases, with 4 bases lying between them. Germline values: CDR1 MNHNS, CDR2 SASEGT. CDR3 length: 12 residues.

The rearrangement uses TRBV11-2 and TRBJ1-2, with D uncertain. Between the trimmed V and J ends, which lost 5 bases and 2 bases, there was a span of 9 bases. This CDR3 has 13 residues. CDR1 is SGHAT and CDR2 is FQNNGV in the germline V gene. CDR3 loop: CASSADLNYGYTF. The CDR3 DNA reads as TGTGCCAGCAGCGCGGACCTAAACTATGGCTACACCTTC.

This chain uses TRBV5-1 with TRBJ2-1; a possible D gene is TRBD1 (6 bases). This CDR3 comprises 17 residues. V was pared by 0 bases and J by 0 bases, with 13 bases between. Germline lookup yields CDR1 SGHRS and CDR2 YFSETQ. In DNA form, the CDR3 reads TGCGCCAGCAGCTTGGATGGGGGACATCACTCCTACAATGAGCAGTTCTTC. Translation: CASSLDGGHHSYNEQFF.

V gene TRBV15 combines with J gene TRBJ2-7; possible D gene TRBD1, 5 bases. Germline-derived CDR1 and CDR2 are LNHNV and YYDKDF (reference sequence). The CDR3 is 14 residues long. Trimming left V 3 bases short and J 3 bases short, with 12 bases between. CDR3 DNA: TGTGCCACCAGCAGGACAGTCCAAGACTACGAGCAGTACTTC. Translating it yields CATSRTVQDYEQYF.

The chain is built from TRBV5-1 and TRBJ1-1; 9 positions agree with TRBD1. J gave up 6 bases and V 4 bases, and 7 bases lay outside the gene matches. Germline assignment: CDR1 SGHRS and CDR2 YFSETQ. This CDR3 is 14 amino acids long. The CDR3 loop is CASSVGTGLPEAFF. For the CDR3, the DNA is TGCGCCAGCAGCGTAGGGACAGGGTTACCTGAAGCTTTCTTT.

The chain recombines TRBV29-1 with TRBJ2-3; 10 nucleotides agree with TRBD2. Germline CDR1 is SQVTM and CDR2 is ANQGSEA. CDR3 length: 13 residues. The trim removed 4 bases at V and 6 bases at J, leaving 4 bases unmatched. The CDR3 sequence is CSVGKAGGDTQYF. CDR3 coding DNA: TGCAGCGTTGGCAAAGCGGGAGGGGATACGCAGTATTTT.

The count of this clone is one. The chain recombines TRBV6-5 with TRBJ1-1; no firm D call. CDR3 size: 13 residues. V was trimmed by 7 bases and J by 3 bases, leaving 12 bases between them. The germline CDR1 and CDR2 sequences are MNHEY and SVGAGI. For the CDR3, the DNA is TGTGCCAGCACCCCAGCGTCCCACACTGAAGCTTTCTTT. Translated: CASTPASHTEAFF.

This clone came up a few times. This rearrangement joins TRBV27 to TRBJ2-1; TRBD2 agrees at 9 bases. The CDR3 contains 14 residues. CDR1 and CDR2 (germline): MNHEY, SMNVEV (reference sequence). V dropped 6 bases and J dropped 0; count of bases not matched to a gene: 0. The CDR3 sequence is CASRTSGSYNEQFF. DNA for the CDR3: TGTGCCAGCAGGACTAGCGGCTCCTACAATGAGCAGTTCTTC.